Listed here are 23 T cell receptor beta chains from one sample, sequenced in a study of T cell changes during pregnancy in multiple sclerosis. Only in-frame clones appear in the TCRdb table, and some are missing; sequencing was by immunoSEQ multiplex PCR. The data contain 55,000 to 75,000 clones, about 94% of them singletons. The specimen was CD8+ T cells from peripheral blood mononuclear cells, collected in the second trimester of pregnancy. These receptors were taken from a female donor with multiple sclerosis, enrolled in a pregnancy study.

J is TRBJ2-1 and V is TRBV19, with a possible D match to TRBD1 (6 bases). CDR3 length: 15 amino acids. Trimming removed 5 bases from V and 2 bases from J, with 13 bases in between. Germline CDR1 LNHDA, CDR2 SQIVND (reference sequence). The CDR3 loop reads CASSVSGGAYNEQFF. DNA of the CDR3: TGTGCCAGTAGTGTCAGTGGGGGCGCCTACAATGAGCAGTTCTTC.

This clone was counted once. CDR3 loop: CSAPSDRANYGYTF. The CDR3 coding sequence is TGCAGCGCCCCTTCGGACAGGGCTAACTATGGCTACACCTTC. This rearrangement joins TRBV29-1 to TRBJ1-2; the match to TRBD1 covers 8 bases. The V gene end was trimmed by 7 bases and the J gene end by 0 bases; junction bases not matched to a gene: 7. CDR3 length equals 14 residues. Germline assignment: CDR1 SQVTM and CDR2 ANQGSEA.

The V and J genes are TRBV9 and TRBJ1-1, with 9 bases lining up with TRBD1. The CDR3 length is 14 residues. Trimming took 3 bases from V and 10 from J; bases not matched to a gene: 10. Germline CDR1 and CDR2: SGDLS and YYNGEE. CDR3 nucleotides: TGTGCCAGCAGCGCCGGGGACAGGGAAAGGGGAGCTTTCTTT. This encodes CASSAGDRERGAFF.

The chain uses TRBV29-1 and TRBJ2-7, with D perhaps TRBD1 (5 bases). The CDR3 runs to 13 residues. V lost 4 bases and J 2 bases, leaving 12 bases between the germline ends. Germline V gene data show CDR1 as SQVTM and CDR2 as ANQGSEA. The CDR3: CSVAGPVTYEQYF. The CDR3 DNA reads TGCAGCGTTGCAGGGCCCGTTACCTACGAGCAGTACTTC.

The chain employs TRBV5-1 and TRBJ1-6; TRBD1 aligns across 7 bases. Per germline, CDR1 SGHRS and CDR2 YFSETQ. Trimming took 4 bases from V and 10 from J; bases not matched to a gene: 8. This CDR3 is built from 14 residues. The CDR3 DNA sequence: TGCGCCAGCAGCGACGGAGGGGGCGGATCACCCCTCCACTTT. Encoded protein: CASSDGGGGSPLHF. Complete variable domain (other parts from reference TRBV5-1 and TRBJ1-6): KAGVTQTPRYLIKTRGQQVTLSCSPISGHRSVSWYQQTPGQGLQFLFEYFSETQRNKGNFPGRFSGRQFSNSRSEMNVSTLELGDSALYLCASSDGGGGSPLHFGNGTRLTVT.

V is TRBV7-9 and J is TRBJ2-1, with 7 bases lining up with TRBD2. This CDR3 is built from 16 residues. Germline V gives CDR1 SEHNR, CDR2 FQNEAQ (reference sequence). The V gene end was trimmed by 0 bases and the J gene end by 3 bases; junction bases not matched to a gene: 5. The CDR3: CASSLAGASGYNEQFF. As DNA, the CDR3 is TGTGCCAGCAGCTTAGCGGGCGCTAGCGGCTACAATGAGCAGTTCTTC.

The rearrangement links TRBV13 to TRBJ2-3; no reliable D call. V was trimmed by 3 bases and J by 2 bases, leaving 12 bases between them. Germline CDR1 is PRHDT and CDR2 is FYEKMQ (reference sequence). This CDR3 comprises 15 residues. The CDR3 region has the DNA TGTGCCAGCAGCTTGTTTGGGCTGGACACAGATACGCAGTATTTT. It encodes CASSLFGLDTDTQYF.

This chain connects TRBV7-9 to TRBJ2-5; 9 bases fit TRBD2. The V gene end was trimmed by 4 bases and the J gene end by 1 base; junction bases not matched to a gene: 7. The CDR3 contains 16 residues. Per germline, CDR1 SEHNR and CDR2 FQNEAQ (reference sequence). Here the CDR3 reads CASSYGLATLQETQYF. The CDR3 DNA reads TGTGCCAGCAGCTACGGACTAGCGACACTCCAAGAGACCCAGTACTTC.

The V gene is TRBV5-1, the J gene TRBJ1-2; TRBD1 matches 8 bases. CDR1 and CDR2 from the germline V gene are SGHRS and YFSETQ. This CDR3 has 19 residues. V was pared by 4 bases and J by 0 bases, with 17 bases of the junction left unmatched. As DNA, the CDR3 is TGCGCCAGCAGCACCGAAACCGGGACAGGCAGTCATCCTAACTATGGCTACACCTTC. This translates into CASSTETGTGSHPNYGYTF.

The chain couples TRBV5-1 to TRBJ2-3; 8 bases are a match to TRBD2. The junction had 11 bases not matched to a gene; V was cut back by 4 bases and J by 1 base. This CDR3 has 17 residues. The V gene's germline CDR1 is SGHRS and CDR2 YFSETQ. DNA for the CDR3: TGCGCCAGCAGCCAATACCAGCGGGAGAGGGGCACAGATACGCAGTATTTT. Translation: CASSQYQRERGTDTQYF.

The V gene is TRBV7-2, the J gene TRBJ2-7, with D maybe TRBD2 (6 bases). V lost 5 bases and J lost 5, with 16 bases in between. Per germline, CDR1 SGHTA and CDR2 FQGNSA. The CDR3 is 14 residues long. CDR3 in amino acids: CASSLRTNRHEQYF. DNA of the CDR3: TGTGCCAGCAGCCTCCGGACTAATAGGCACGAGCAGTACTTC.

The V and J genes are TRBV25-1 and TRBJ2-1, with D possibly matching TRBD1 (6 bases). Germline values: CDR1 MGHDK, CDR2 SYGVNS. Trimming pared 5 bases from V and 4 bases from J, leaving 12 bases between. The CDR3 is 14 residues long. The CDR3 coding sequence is TGTGCCAGCAGTTTTGGGACACCGTACAATGAGCAGTTCTTC. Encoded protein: CASSFGTPYNEQFF.

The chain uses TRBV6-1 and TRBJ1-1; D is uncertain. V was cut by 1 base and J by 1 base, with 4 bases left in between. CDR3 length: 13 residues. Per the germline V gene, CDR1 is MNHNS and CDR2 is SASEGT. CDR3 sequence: CASSEDGNTEAFF. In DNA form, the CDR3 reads TGTGCCAGCAGTGAAGACGGGAACACTGAAGCTTTCTTT.

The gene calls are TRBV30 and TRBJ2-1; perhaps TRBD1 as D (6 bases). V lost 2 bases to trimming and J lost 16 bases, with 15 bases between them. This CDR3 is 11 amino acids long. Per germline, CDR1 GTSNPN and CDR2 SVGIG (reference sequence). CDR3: CAWSPVGHVFF. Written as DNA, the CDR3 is TGTGCCTGGAGTCCGGTGGGACACGTCTTCTTC.

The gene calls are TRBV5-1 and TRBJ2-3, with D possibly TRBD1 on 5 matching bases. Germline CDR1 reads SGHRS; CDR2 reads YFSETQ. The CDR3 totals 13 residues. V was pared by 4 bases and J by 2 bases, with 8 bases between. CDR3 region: CASSPDTTDTQYF. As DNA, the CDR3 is TGCGCCAGCAGCCCGGACACCACAGATACGCAGTATTTT.

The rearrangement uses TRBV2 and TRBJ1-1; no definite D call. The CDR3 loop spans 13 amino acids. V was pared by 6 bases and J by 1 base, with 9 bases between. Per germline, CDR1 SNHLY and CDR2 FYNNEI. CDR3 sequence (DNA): TGTGCCAGCAGAGAGGAGAAGAACACTGAAGCTTTCTTT. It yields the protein CASREEKNTEAFF. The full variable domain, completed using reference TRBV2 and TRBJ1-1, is EPEVTQTPSHQVTQMGQEVILRCVPISNHLYFYWYRQILGQKVEFLVSFYNNEISEKSEIFDDQFSVERPDGSNFTLKIRSTKLEDSAMYFCASREEKNTEAFFGQGTRLTVV.

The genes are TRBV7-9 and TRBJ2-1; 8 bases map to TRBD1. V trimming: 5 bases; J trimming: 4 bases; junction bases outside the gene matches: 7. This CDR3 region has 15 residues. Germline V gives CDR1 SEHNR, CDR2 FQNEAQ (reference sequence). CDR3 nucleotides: TGTGCCAGCAGCCGACAGGGGAGTTTATACAATGAGCAGTTCTTC. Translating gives CASSRQGSLYNEQFF.

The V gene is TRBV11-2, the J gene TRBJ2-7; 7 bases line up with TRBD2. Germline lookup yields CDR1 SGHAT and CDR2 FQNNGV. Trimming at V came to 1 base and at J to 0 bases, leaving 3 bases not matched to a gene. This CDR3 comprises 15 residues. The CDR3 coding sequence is TGTGCCAGCAGCTTAGGGCGGGGGATCTCCTACGAGCAGTACTTC. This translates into CASSLGRGISYEQYF.

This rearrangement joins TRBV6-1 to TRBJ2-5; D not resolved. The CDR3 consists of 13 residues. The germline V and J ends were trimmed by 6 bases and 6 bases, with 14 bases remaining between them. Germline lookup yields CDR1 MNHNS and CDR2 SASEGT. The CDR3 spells CASSPTSVKTQYF. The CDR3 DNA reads TGTGCCAGCAGCCCGACATCGGTAAAGACCCAGTACTTC.

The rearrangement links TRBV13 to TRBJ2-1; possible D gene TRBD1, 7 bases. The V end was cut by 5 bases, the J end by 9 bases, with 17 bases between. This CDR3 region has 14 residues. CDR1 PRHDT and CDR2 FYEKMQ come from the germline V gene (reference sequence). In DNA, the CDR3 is TGTGCCAGCAGCCCTTACAGGGGAGCGGGTGAGCAGTTCTTC. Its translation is CASSPYRGAGEQFF. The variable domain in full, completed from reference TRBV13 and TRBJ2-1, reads AAGVIQSPRHLIKEKRETATLKCYPIPRHDTVYWYQQGPGQDPQFLISFYEKMQSDKGSIPDRFSAQQFSDYHSELNMSSLELGDSALYFCASSPYRGAGEQFFGPGTRLTVL.

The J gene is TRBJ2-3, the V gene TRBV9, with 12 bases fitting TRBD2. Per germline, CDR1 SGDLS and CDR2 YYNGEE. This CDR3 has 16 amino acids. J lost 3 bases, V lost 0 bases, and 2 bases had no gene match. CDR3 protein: CASSVAGTSGTDTQYF. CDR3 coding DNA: TGTGCCAGCAGCGTAGCCGGGACTAGCGGGACAGATACGCAGTATTTT.

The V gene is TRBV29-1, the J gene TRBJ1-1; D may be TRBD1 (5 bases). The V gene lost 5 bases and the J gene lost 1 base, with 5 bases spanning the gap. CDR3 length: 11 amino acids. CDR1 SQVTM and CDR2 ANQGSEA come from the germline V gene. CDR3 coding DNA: TGCAGCGTTCAGGGGAACACTGAAGCTTTCTTT. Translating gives CSVQGNTEAFF.

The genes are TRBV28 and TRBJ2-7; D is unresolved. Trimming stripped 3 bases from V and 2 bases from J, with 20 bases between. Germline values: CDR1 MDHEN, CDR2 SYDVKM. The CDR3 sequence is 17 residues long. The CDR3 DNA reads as TGTGCCAGCAGTTTCATTCCGACACTCGTTACCCCCTACGAGCAGTACTTC. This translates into CASSFIPTLVTPYEQYF. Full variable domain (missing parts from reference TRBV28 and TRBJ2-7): DVKVTQSSRYLVKRTGEKVFLECVQDMDHENMFWYRQDPGLGLRLIYFSYDVKMKEKGDIPEGYSVSREKKERFSLILESASTNQTSMYLCASSFIPTLVTPYEQYFGPGTRLTVT.